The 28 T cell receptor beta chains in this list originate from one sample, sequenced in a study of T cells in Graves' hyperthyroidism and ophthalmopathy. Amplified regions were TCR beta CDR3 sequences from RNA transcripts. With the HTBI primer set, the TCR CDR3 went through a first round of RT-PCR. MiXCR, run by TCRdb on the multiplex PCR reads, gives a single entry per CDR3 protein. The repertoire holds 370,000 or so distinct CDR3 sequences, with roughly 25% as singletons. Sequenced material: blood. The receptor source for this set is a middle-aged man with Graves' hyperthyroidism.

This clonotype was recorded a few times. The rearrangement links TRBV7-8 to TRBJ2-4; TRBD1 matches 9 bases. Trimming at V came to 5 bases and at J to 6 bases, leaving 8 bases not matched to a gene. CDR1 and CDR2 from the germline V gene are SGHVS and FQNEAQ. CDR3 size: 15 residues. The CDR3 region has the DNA TGTGCCAGCAGCCAGAGACAGGGGGGTAGAAACATTCAGTACTTC. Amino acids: CASSQRQGGRNIQYF.

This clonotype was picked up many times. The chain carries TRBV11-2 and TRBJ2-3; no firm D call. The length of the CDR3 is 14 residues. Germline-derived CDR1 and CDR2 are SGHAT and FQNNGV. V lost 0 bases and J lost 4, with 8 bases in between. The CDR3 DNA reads TGTGCCAGCAGCTTAGACCCTACGGCAGATACGCAGTATTTT. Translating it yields CASSLDPTADTQYF.

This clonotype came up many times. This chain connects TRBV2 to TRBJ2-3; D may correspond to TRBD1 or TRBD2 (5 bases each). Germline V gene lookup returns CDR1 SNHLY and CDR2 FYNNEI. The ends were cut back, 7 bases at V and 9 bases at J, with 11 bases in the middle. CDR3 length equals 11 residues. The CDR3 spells CASTGRVTQYF. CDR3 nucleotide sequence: TGTGCCAGCACGGGACGGGTAACGCAGTATTTT. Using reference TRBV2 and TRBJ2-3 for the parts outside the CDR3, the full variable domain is EPEVTQTPSHQVTQMGQEVILRCVPISNHLYFYWYRQILGQKVEFLVSFYNNEISEKSEIFDDQFSVERPDGSNFTLKIRSTKLEDSAMYFCASTGRVTQYFGPGTRLTVL.

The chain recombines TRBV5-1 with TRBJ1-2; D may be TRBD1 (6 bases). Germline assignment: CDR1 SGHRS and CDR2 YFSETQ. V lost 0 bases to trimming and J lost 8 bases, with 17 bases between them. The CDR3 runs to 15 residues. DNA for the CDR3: TGCGCCAGCAGCTTGGACAGGGAACCCCAGTCGGGCTACACCTTC. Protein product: CASSLDREPQSGYTF.

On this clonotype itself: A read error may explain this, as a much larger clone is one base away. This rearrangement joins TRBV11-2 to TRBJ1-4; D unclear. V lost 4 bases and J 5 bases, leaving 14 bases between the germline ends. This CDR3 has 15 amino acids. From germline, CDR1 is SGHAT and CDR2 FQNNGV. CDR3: CASSSMSTPNEKLFF. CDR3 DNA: TGTGCCAGCAGCTCAATGTCCACTCCCAATGAAAAACTGTTTTTT.

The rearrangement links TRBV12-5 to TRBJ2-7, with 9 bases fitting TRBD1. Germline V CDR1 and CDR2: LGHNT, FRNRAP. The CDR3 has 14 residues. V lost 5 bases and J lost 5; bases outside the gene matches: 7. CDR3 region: CASGTGQGMNEQYF. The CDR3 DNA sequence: TGTGCTAGTGGTACCGGACAGGGGATGAACGAGCAGTACTTC. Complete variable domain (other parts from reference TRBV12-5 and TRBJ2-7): DARVTQTPRHKVTEMGQEVTMRCQPILGHNTVFWYRQTMMQGLELLAYFRNRAPLDDSGMPKDRFSAEMPDATLATLKIQPSEPRDSAVYFCASGTGQGMNEQYFGPGTRLTVT.

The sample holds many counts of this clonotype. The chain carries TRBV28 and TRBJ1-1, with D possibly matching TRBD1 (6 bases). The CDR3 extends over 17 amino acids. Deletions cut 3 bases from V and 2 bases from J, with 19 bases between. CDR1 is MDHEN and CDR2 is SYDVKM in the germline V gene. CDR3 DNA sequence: TGTGCCAGCAGTTTGGTTCTGTTAGACAGGCGCAACACTGAAGCTTTCTTT. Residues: CASSLVLLDRRNTEAFF.

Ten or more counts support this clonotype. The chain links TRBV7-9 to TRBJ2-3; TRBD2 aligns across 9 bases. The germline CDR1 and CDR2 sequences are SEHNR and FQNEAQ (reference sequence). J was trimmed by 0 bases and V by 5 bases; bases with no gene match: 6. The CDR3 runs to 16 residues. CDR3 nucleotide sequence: TGTGCCAGCAGCCCGACTAGCGGCACTAGCACAGATACGCAGTATTTT. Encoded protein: CASSPTSGTSTDTQYF.

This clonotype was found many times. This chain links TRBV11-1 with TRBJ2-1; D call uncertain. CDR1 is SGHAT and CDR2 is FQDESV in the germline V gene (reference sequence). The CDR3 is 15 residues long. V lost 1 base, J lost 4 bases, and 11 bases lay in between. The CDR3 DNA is TGTGCCAGCAGCTTAGGGCCCCAAAAGTACAATGAGCAGTTCTTC. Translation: CASSLGPQKYNEQFF.

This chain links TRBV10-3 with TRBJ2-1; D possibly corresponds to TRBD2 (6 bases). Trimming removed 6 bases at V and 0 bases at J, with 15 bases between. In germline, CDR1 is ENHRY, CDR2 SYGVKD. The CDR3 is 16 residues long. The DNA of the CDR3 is TGTGCCATCAGCGACGCAGGGAGGACCTCCTACAATGAGCAGTTCTTC. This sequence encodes CAISDAGRTSYNEQFF.

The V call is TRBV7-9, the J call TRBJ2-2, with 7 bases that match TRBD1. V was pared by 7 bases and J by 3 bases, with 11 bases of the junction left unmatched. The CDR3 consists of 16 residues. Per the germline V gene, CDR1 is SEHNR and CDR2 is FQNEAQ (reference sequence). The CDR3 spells CASTMGNRGDTGELFF. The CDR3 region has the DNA TGTGCCAGCACCATGGGTAACAGGGGAGACACCGGGGAGCTGTTTTTT.

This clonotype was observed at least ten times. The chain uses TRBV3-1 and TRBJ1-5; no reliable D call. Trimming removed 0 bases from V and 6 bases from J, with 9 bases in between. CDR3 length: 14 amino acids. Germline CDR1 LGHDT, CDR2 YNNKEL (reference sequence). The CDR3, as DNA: TGTGCCAGCAGCCAAGATATTTGGGGTCAGCCCCAGCATTTT. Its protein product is CASSQDIWGQPQHF.

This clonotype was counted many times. CDR3 coding DNA: TGTGCCAGCTCACCCACAGGGCTAATCACTGAAGCTTTCTTT. Amino acids: CASSPTGLITEAFF. The chain carries TRBV18 and TRBJ1-1, with D maybe TRBD1 (6 bases). Germline values: CDR1 KGHSH, CDR2 LQKENI. CDR3 length: 14 amino acids. The germline V and J ends were trimmed by 3 bases and 4 bases, with 12 bases remaining between them.

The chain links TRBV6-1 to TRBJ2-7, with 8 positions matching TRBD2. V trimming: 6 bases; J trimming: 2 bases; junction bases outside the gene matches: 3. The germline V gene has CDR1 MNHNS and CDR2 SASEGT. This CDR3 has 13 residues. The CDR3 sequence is CASRKRETYEQYF. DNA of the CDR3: TGTGCCAGCAGGAAGCGGGAGACCTACGAGCAGTACTTC.

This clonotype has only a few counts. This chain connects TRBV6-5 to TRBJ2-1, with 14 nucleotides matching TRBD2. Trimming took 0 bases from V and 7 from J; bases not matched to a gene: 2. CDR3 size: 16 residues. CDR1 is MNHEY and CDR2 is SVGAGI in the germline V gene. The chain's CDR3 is CASSYSTSGRGNEQFF. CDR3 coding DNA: TGTGCCAGCAGTTACTCGACTAGCGGGAGGGGAAATGAGCAGTTCTTC.

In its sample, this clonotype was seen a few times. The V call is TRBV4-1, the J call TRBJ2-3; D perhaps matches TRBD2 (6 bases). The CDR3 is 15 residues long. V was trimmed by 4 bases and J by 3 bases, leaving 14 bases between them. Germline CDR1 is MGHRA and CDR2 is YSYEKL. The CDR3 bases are TGCGCCAGCAGCCCGGACCCCGGAGGGACAGATACGCAGTATTTT. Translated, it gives CASSPDPGGTDTQYF.

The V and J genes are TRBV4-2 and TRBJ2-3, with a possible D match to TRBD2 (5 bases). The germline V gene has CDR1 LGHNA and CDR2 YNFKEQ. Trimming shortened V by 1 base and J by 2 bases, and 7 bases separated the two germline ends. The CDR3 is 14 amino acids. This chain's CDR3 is CASSQVANTDTQYF. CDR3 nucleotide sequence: TGTGCCAGCAGCCAAGTAGCGAACACAGATACGCAGTATTTT.

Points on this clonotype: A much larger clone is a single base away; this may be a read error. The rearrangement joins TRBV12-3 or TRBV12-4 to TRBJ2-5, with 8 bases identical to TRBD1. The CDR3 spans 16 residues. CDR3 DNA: TGTGCCAGCAGTCTAGCCCGGACAGGGTCACAAGAGACCCAGTACTTC. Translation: CASSLARTGSQETQYF.

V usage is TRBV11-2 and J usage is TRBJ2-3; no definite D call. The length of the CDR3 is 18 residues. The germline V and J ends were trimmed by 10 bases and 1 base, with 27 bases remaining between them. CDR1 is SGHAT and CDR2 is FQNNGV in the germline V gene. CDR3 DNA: TGTGCCACCCAGCGTTGGCCAGGCCATAATGTCGGCACAGATACGCAGTATTTT. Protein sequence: CATQRWPGHNVGTDTQYF. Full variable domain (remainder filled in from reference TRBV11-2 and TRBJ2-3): EAGVAQSPRYKIIEKRQSVAFWCNPISGHATLYWYQQILGQGPKLLIQFQNNGVVDDSQLPKDRFSAERLKGVDSTLKIQPAKLEDSAVYLCATQRWPGHNVGTDTQYFGPGTRLTVL.

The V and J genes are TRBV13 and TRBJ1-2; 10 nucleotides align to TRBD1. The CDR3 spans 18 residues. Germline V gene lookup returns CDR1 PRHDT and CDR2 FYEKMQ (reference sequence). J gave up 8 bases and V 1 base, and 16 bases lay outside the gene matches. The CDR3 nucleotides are TGTGCCAGCAGCTTAGTTTCGGCCGGAAGACAGGGGGCGTGGGGCTACACCTTC. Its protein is CASSLVSAGRQGAWGYTF.

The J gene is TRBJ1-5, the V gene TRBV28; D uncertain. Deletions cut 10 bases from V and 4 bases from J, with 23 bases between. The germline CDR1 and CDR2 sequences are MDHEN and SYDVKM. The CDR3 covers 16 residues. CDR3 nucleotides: TGTGCCACCAAGATGGACCTTACAGTATCGAATCAGCCCCAGCATTTT. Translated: CATKMDLTVSNQPQHF.

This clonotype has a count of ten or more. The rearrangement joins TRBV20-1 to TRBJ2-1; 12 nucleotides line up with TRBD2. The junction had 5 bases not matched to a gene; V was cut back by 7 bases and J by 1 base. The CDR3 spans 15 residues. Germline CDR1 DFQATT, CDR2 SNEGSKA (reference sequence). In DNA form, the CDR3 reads TGCAGTGTCTTGGGGACTAGCGGGTCCTACAATGAGCAGTTCTTC. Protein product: CSVLGTSGSYNEQFF.

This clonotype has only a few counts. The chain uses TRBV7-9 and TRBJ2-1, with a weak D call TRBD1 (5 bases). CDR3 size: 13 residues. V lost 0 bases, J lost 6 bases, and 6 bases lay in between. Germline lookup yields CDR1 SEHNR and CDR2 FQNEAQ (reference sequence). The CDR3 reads CASSLAQGNEQFF. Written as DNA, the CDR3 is TGTGCCAGCAGCTTAGCGCAGGGCAATGAGCAGTTCTTC.

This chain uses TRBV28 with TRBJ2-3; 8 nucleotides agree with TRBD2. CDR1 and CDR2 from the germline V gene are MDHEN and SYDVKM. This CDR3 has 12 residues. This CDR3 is CVTGRARDTQYF. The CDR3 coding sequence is TGTGTGACCGGGAGGGCACGGGATACGCAGTATTTT.

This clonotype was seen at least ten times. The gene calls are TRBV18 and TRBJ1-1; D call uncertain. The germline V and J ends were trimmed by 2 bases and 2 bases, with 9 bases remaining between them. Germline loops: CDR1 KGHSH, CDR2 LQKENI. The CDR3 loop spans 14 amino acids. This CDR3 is CASSPAQTNTEAFF. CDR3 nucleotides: TGTGCCAGCTCACCAGCGCAGACCAACACTGAAGCTTTCTTT.

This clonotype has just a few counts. The CDR3 DNA follows: TGTGCCAGCAGCCAAGATGGGTTCGCAGATACGCAGTATTTT. It specifies CASSQDGFADTQYF. The chain carries TRBV3-1 and TRBJ2-3; D not resolved. The V gene's germline CDR1 is LGHDT and CDR2 YNNKEL (reference sequence). The CDR3 sequence is 14 residues long. The germline V and J ends were trimmed by 0 bases and 4 bases, with 8 bases remaining between them.

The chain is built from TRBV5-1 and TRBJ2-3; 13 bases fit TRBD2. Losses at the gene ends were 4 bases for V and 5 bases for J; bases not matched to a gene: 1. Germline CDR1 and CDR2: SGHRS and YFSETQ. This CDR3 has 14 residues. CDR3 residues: CASSRTSGRDTQYF. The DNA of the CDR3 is TGCGCCAGCAGCCGGACTAGCGGGAGAGATACGCAGTATTTT.

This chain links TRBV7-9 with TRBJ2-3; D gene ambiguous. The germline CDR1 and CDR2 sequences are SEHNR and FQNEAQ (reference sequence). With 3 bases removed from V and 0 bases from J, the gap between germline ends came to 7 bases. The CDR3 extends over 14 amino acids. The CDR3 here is CASSFYPSTDTQYF. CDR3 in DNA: TGTGCCAGCAGCTTTTACCCCAGCACAGATACGCAGTATTTT.